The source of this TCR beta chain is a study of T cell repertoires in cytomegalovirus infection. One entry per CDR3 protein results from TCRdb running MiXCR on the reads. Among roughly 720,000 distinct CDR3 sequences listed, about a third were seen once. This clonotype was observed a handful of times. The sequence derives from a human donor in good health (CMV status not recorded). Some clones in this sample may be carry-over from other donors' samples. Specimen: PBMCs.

The CDR3 sequence: CASRPGVLGTDTQYF. The CDR3 DNA sequence: TGTGCCAGCAGGCCAGGGGTATTGGGCACAGATACGCAGTATTTT. The chain is built from TRBV12-3 or TRBV12-4 and TRBJ2-3; TRBD1 is a possible D gene (6 bases). The CDR3 consists of 15 residues. V lost 6 bases to trimming and J lost 1 base, with 14 bases between them.